These 3 T cell receptor beta chains were all obtained from the same sample, sequenced in a study of T-cell memory formation after mild COVID-19. TCRdb reprocessed the 5' RACE reads with MiXCR, giving one entry per CDR3 protein. The sample yields roughly 250,000 distinct CDR3 sequences, around 17% seen once. The sample was PBMCs or a T cell subset sorted from them (not recorded which). Receptors were obtained from a man younger than 35 who had mild COVID-19 (a few samples of this study predate the infection). Cell type and time point are not known.

This clonotype turned up a few times. V is TRBV6-5 and J is TRBJ2-7, with unresolved D. The CDR3 totals 15 residues. From germline, CDR1 is MNHEY and CDR2 SVGAGI. Trimming cost V 0 bases and J 4 bases, with 13 bases left between them. The DNA for the CDR3 is TGTGCCAGCAGTTACTCGAGTAACCTTAGGTACGAGCAGTACGTC. Encoded protein: CASSYSSNLRYEQYV.

This clonotype occurred a few times. The CDR3: CAWGREGGYSNQPQHF. As DNA, the CDR3 is TGTGCCTGGGGGCGGGAGGGCGGCTATAGCAATCAGCCCCAGCATTTT. This chain connects TRBV30 to TRBJ1-5; D is unresolved. The CDR3 length is 16 residues. The V gene's germline CDR1 is GTSNPN and CDR2 SVGIG (reference sequence). Between the trimmed V and J ends, which lost 5 bases and 0 bases, there was a span of 17 bases.

This clonotype has only a few counts. V usage is TRBV12-3 or TRBV12-4 and J usage is TRBJ2-5; 8 bases line up with TRBD2. Trimming at V came to 5 bases and at J to 1 base, leaving 3 bases not matched to a gene. This CDR3 comprises 14 residues. This CDR3 is CASSVTSAQETQYF. Here the CDR3 DNA reads TGTGCCAGCAGTGTGACTAGCGCCCAAGAGACCCAGTACTTC.